These 21 T cell receptor beta chains were all obtained from the same sample, sequenced in a study of blood T cell repertoires in COVID-19 (dated by TCRdb to between 2020 and 2021). The library was generated by the immunoSEQ multiplex PCR assay. The table was pulled from immuneACCESS by TCRdb, which kept in-frame rearrangements only. Such tables lose some clones; where checked, under half of the loss comes from unresolved V genes, and the rest has no known cause. The table for this sample lists 200,000 to 250,000 clones; roughly 85% of them were counted only once. Of the sample, around 3% falls within the top ten clones. Sequenced material: peripheral blood. These TCRs come from a man aged 18 to 29 with active or convalescent COVID-19.

The count of this clone is one. V gene TRBV19 combines with J gene TRBJ1-4; 10 bases fit TRBD1. J gave up 10 bases and V 5 bases, and 7 bases lay outside the gene matches. The CDR3 runs 14 residues. The germline CDR1 and CDR2 sequences are LNHDA and SQIVND (reference sequence). Written as DNA, the CDR3 is TGTGCCAGTAGTCCGCGACAGGGGGCGGGAAAACTGTTTTTT. Translated, it gives CASSPRQGAGKLFF.

This sequence joins TRBV25-1 and TRBJ2-3, with 9 nucleotides matching TRBD2. CDR1 and CDR2 from the germline V gene are MGHDK and SYGVNS. This CDR3 is 16 amino acids long. Germline trimming cut 4 bases from V and 6 bases from J; bases unmatched to any gene: 11. The CDR3 DNA follows: TGTGCCAGCAGTGGCCTCGCGGGAGGGCCAAAGGATACGCAGTATTTT. This gives the protein CASSGLAGGPKDTQYF.

This clone was counted between two and nine times. The chain carries TRBV5-4 and TRBJ2-7; D not certain. Germline V gene lookup returns CDR1 SGHNT and CDR2 YYREEE (reference sequence). V was pared by 1 base and J by 1 base, with 6 bases between. This CDR3 region has 13 residues. CDR3 loop: CASSLTDSYEQYF. Here the CDR3 DNA reads TGTGCCAGCAGCTTGACAGATTCCTACGAGCAGTACTTC.

The V gene is TRBV7-2, the J gene TRBJ2-7; no clear D gene. V was cut by 5 bases and J by 3 bases, with 14 bases left in between. This CDR3 spans 14 amino acids. The germline gives CDR1 SGHTA, CDR2 FQGNSA. The CDR3, as DNA: TGTGCCAGCAGCCCCTTGGGCAAGATCTACGAGCAGTACTTC. It encodes CASSPLGKIYEQYF.

The J gene is TRBJ1-2, the V gene TRBV28; 10 nucleotides match TRBD1. Germline V gene data show CDR1 as MDHEN and CDR2 as SYDVKM. The CDR3 is made up of 14 amino acids. V shed 4 bases, J shed 7 bases, and the junction held 6 bases outside the gene matches. CDR3 region: CASSYRQGAGGYTF. CDR3 DNA sequence: TGTGCCAGCAGTTACCGACAGGGGGCCGGTGGCTACACCTTC.

CDR3: CASSLTPAGGSEQYF. The CDR3, as DNA: TGTGCCAGCAGCTTAACCCCAGCGGGAGGGTCCGAGCAGTACTTC. The chain couples TRBV11-3 to TRBJ2-7, with 10 positions matching TRBD2. V lost 2 bases and J lost 6; bases outside the gene matches: 7. Germline V gene lookup returns CDR1 SGHNT and CDR2 YENEEA. The CDR3 has 15 residues. The full variable domain, its missing parts supplied by reference TRBV11-3 and TRBJ2-7, is EAGVVQSPRYKIIEKKQPVAFWCNPISGHNTLYWYLQNLGQGPELLIRYENEEAVDDSQLPKDRFSAERLKGVDSTLKIQPAELGDSAVYLCASSLTPAGGSEQYFGPGTRLTVT.

The chain recombines TRBV7-2 with TRBJ2-3; D gene unclear. The CDR3 has 14 residues. Trimming removed 5 bases from V and 0 bases from J, with 9 bases in between. Germline V gives CDR1 SGHTA, CDR2 FQGNSA. In DNA form, the CDR3 reads TGTGCCAGCAGCCCCTCTCTTAGCACAGATACGCAGTATTTT. This sequence encodes CASSPSLSTDTQYF.

This chain joins TRBV6-5 and TRBJ1-3; TRBD1 matches at 9 bases. The CDR3 is 15 residues long. V dropped 2 bases and J dropped 4; count of bases not matched to a gene: 3. Germline CDR1 and CDR2: MNHEY and SVGAGI. The CDR3 sequence is CASSYGQGLGNTIYF. CDR3 DNA sequence: TGTGCCAGCAGTTACGGACAGGGGCTCGGAAACACCATATATTTT.

This rearrangement joins TRBV11-3 to TRBJ2-2; D ambiguous. CDR3 length: 14 amino acids. V lost 3 bases, J lost 5 bases, and 10 bases lay in between. From germline, CDR1 is SGHNT and CDR2 YENEEA. The CDR3 DNA reads as TGTGCCAGCAGCTTGGCCGTATGGACCGGGGAGCTGTTTTTT. Its protein product is CASSLAVWTGELFF.

The rearrangement links TRBV11-2 to TRBJ1-1, with TRBD1 identical over 7 bases. V dropped 4 bases and J dropped 5; count of bases not matched to a gene: 7. There are 14 residues in the CDR3. CDR1 is SGHAT and CDR2 is FQNNGV in the germline V gene. This CDR3 reads CASSSYQGVTEAFF. The CDR3 DNA reads as TGTGCCAGCAGCTCCTATCAGGGGGTGACTGAAGCTTTCTTT. Variable domain in full (rest from reference TRBV11-2 and TRBJ1-1): EAGVAQSPRYKIIEKRQSVAFWCNPISGHATLYWYQQILGQGPKLLIQFQNNGVVDDSQLPKDRFSAERLKGVDSTLKIQPAKLEDSAVYLCASSSYQGVTEAFFGQGTRLTVV.

The V call is TRBV4-3, the J call TRBJ2-3; no definite D call. This CDR3 is built from 13 residues. The ends were cut back, 1 base at V and 1 base at J, with 3 bases in the middle. Germline CDR1 reads LGHNA; CDR2 reads YSLEER. The CDR3 loop reads CASSQVGTDTQYF. For the CDR3, the DNA is TGCGCCAGCAGCCAAGTAGGCACAGATACGCAGTATTTT.

The V and J genes are TRBV7-2 and TRBJ2-5; 8 nucleotides agree with TRBD2. Unmatched junction bases numbered 4, after V lost 5 bases and J lost 5 bases. This CDR3 is 13 amino acids long. The germline gives CDR1 SGHTA, CDR2 FQGNSA. CDR3: CASSRSGSETQYF. The DNA for the CDR3 is TGTGCCAGCAGCCGCAGCGGGAGTGAGACCCAGTACTTC.

The chain employs TRBV27 and TRBJ1-5, with D possibly being TRBD1 (6 bases). The CDR3 sequence is 15 residues long. V was shortened by 6 bases and J by 0 bases, with 12 bases between the two germline ends. Germline CDR1 and CDR2: MNHEY and SMNVEV (reference sequence). CDR3 DNA: TGTGCCAGCAGACCTCAGGGGTATAGCAATCAGCCCCAGCATTTT. Amino acid sequence: CASRPQGYSNQPQHF.

The rearrangement uses TRBV29-1 and TRBJ1-2; D not resolved. The germline V gene encodes CDR1 SQVTM and CDR2 ANQGSEA. Trimming left V 0 bases short and J 6 bases short, with 26 bases between. This CDR3 spans 18 amino acids. CDR3: CSVEDLSGFVTGADGYTF. The CDR3 DNA reads as TGCAGCGTTGAAGATTTGAGCGGGTTCGTCACTGGAGCTGATGGCTACACCTTC.

The chain combines TRBV28 with TRBJ1-1; 7 bases are shared with TRBD1. Germline V lookup: CDR1 MDHEN, CDR2 SYDVKM. The V segment lost 5 bases and the J segment 0 bases; nucleotides outside the gene matches: 15. The CDR3 is made up of 18 amino acids. CDR3 DNA: TGTGCCAGCAGTGCACCCTCCCTGTGGGACAGACTGAACACTGAAGCTTTCTTT. This gives the protein CASSAPSLWDRLNTEAFF.

Here the CDR3 DNA reads TGTGCCAGCTCACCCGCTACCCCCTTCCTAGCGGGAGGAGGGTACGAGCAGTACTTC. Translated, it gives CASSPATPFLAGGGYEQYF. The chain recombines TRBV18 with TRBJ2-7, with 11 bases fitting TRBD2. Germline-derived CDR1 and CDR2 are KGHSH and LQKENI. This CDR3 contains 19 residues. V shed 3 bases and J 4 bases; nucleotides not matched to a gene: 17.

The chain employs TRBV28 and TRBJ2-1; TRBD1 agrees at 8 bases. Unmatched junction bases numbered 11, after V lost 5 bases and J lost 8 bases. The CDR3 is 15 residues long. Per the germline V gene, CDR1 is MDHEN and CDR2 is SYDVKM. The CDR3 DNA follows: TGTGCCAGCAGTACGCGCCTCCAGGGGGCGGATGAGCAGTTCTTC. As protein: CASSTRLQGADEQFF.

The chain has TRBV5-1 and TRBJ2-1; D remains ambiguous. The CDR3 loop spans 15 amino acids. Germline V gives CDR1 SGHRS, CDR2 YFSETQ. V was shortened by 0 bases and J by 0 bases, with 7 bases between the two germline ends. The CDR3 sequence: CASSLEQTSYNEQFF. The CDR3 bases are TGCGCCAGCAGCTTGGAACAAACCTCCTACAATGAGCAGTTCTTC.

The chain links TRBV9 to TRBJ1-3; D unclear. V lost 0 bases and J 0 bases, leaving 13 bases between the germline ends. The CDR3 has 17 amino acids. CDR1 and CDR2 (germline): SGDLS, YYNGEE. The CDR3 sequence is CASSVGATATSGNTIYF. The CDR3 DNA is TGTGCCAGCAGCGTAGGGGCTACCGCCACCTCTGGAAACACCATATATTTT. The full variable domain, with the rest looked up from reference TRBV9 and TRBJ1-3, is DSGVTQTPKHLITATGQRVTLRCSPRSGDLSVYWYQQSLDQGLQFLIQYYNGEERAKGNILERFSAQQFPDLHSELNLSSLELGDSALYFCASSVGATATSGNTIYFGEGSWLTVV.

The rearrangement links TRBV5-1 to TRBJ1-2; 12 nucleotides match TRBD1. V dropped 1 base and J dropped 6; count of bases not matched to a gene: 13. Germline lookup yields CDR1 SGHRS and CDR2 YFSETQ. CDR3 length: 18 amino acids. CDR3 sequence: CASSLNRTPGTGGNGYTF. For the CDR3, the DNA is TGCGCCAGCAGCTTGAATCGCACCCCCGGGACAGGGGGCAATGGCTACACCTTC.

The rearrangement links TRBV15 to TRBJ2-1, with 9 bases aligning to TRBD1. CDR1 is LNHNV, CDR2 YYDKDF, per germline (reference sequence). This CDR3 contains 14 residues. J lost 9 bases, V lost 5 bases, and 8 bases had no gene match. The CDR3, as DNA: TGTGCCACCAGCCCGCAACAGGGGGCGGTTGAGCAGTTCTTC. It specifies CATSPQQGAVEQFF.